The subject of this entry is one T cell receptor beta chain. The protocol was immunoSEQ multiplex PCR, while the TCRdb copy is restricted to in-frame clones and leaves out a portion. The sample lists roughly 80,000 clones, 70% to 90% occurring once. Germline CDR1 SGHRS, CDR2 YFSETQ. V lost 0 bases, J lost 7 bases, and 11 bases lay in between. The CDR3 has 14 amino acids. The data are from a study of OX40 agonist ivuxolimab in advanced cancers. The specimen was CD4+ or CD8+ T cells sorted from blood, collected in a trial of the OX40 agonist ivuxolimab. This TCR came from an adult with an advanced solid tumor such as melanoma, head and neck, liver or kidney cancer. The chain employs TRBV5-1 and TRBJ1-5, with D unresolved. The CDR3 region has the DNA TGCGCCAGCAGCTTGGCGGGTGACGGACAGCCCCAGCATTTT. Translating gives CASSLAGDGQPQHF. Based on the CDR3 plus reference TRBV5-1 and TRBJ1-5, the full variable domain is KAGVTQTPRYLIKTRGQQVTLSCSPISGHRSVSWYQQTPGQGLQFLFEYFSETQRNKGNFPGRFSGRQFSNSRSEMNVSTLELGDSALYLCASSLAGDGQPQHFGDGTRLSIL.